Listed here are 23 T cell receptor beta chains from one sample, sequenced in a study of CD8+CD57+ T cells in acquired aplastic anemia. All sequencing subjects had displayed CD8+CD57+ cell expansion on flow cytometry. Genomic DNA templated the TCR beta VDJ and CDR3 profiling. TCRdb independently ran MiXCR on the reads; one entry per CDR3 protein. The table has more than 150,000 distinct CDR3 sequences, about 44% seen once. Sequenced sample: sorted CD4+, CD8+, or CD8+CD57+ T cells (not recorded which) from PBMCs. The receptors originated from a human donor with aplastic anemia.

The chain employs TRBV19 and TRBJ1-6; maybe TRBD1 (5 bases). Trimming stripped 7 bases from V and 9 bases from J, with 13 bases between. Germline values: CDR1 LNHDA, CDR2 SQIVND (reference sequence). The CDR3 length is 13 residues. CDR3 sequence (DNA): TGTGCCAGTATTAGGCAGGGAATTTCACCCCTCCACTTT. Amino acids: CASIRQGISPLHF.

This sequence joins TRBV9 and TRBJ2-5; either TRBD1 or TRBD2 may fit D (5 bases each). Trimming took off 3 bases at V and 5 bases at J, with 11 bases between the two ends. Germline V CDR1 and CDR2: SGDLS, YYNGEE. The CDR3 spans 13 residues. The CDR3 loop is CASSGHRGETQYF. In DNA form, the CDR3 reads TGTGCCAGCAGCGGACACCGGGGCGAGACCCAGTACTTC.

This chain connects TRBV20-1 to TRBJ2-7, with 9 bases identical to TRBD1. J lost 2 bases, V lost 6 bases, and 5 bases had no gene match. CDR3 length equals 13 residues. Germline V gene data show CDR1 as DFQATT and CDR2 as SNEGSKA (reference sequence). CDR3 DNA: TGCAGTGCGCGGGACAGGGTAACCTACGAGCAGTACTTC. It codes for CSARDRVTYEQYF.

The V gene is TRBV20-1, the J gene TRBJ2-1; D is undetermined. Germline CDR1 is DFQATT and CDR2 is SNEGSKA (reference sequence). The length of the CDR3 is 12 residues. Trimming removed 5 bases from V and 9 bases from J, with 14 bases in between. This CDR3 is CSAGPETSEQFF. CDR3 nucleotide sequence: TGCAGTGCTGGACCTGAAACGAGTGAGCAGTTCTTC.

The rearrangement uses TRBV2 and TRBJ2-2, with D unclear. V lost 7 bases and J lost 3, with 6 bases in between. Germline loops: CDR1 SNHLY, CDR2 FYNNEI. The CDR3 totals 12 residues. This CDR3 is CASTKDTGELFF. In nucleotides, the CDR3 is TGTGCCAGCACCAAGGACACCGGGGAGCTGTTTTTT. Drawing the rest from reference TRBV2 and TRBJ2-2, the complete variable domain is EPEVTQTPSHQVTQMGQEVILRCVPISNHLYFYWYRQILGQKVEFLVSFYNNEISEKSEIFDDQFSVERPDGSNFTLKIRSTKLEDSAMYFCASTKDTGELFFGEGSRLTVL.

Here the CDR3 reads CASSEYGPGLATWPYEQYF. CDR3 in DNA: TGTGCCAGCAGTGAATATGGCCCCGGACTAGCGACATGGCCTTACGAGCAGTACTTC. The chain joins TRBV25-1 to TRBJ2-7; 9 bases agree with TRBD2. V was pared by 0 bases and J by 4 bases, with 16 bases of the junction left unmatched. The CDR3 has 19 residues. CDR1 is MGHDK and CDR2 is SYGVNS in the germline V gene.

This clonotype was recorded a few times. This chain connects TRBV7-9 to TRBJ2-1; 8 positions agree with TRBD2. Germline CDR1 and CDR2: SEHNR and FQNEAQ (reference sequence). This CDR3 has 13 residues. V lost 6 bases to trimming and J lost 5 bases; unmatched junction nucleotides: 3. The CDR3 region is CASSLGLDNEQFF. The CDR3 DNA sequence: TGTGCCAGCAGTTTGGGACTAGACAATGAGCAGTTCTTC.

This clonotype was counted at least ten times. The V gene is TRBV4-2, the J gene TRBJ1-5; D possibly corresponds to TRBD1 (5 bases). The CDR3 has 15 residues. CDR1 is LGHNA, CDR2 YNFKEQ, per germline. Trimming stripped 2 bases from V and 5 bases from J, with 13 bases between. Here the CDR3 reads CASSQNWDGDQPQHF. The CDR3 DNA is TGTGCCAGCAGCCAAAATTGGGACGGGGATCAGCCCCAGCATTTT.

This clonotype is a singleton in its sample. The chain carries TRBV15 and TRBJ2-2; 9 positions match TRBD1. The ends lost 9 bases at V and 4 bases at J; junction bases unmatched: 6. The CDR3 consists of 14 residues. Germline loops: CDR1 LNHNV, CDR2 YYDKDF (reference sequence). Here the CDR3 reads CATWGQGSTGELFF. CDR3 DNA sequence: TGTGCCACTTGGGGACAGGGCAGCACCGGGGAGCTGTTTTTT.

This chain connects TRBV2 to TRBJ1-3; a possible D gene is TRBD1 (5 bases). V was trimmed by 1 base and J by 4 bases, leaving 14 bases between them. Germline-derived CDR1 and CDR2 are SNHLY and FYNNEI. The CDR3 is 16 residues long. The CDR3 loop is CASSEGAEGLGNTIYF. CDR3 sequence (DNA): TGTGCCAGCAGTGAAGGGGCGGAGGGGTTGGGAAACACCATATATTTT.

About this clonotype itself: A junction end diverges from the germline sequence, so it may reflect a read error. This chain links TRBV7-9 with TRBJ2-3; D is undetermined. CDR1 and CDR2 (germline): SEHNR, FQNEAQ (reference sequence). The CDR3 is 9 amino acids. The DNA for the CDR3 is TGTGCCAGCAGTTCACAACGGATATTT. Translation: CASSSQRIF.

This clonotype occurred many times. The chain has TRBV6-1 and TRBJ2-7, with a weak D call TRBD1 (6 bases). Germline V gene lookup returns CDR1 MNHNS and CDR2 SASEGT. The germline V and J ends were trimmed by 11 bases and 0 bases, with 17 bases remaining between them. The CDR3 contains 14 residues. The CDR3 region has the DNA TGTGCCGGCTCCCGGGACACAATCTCCTACGAGCAGTACTTC. This translates into CAGSRDTISYEQYF.

The sample holds many counts of this clonotype. The chain uses TRBV6-1 and TRBJ2-7, with TRBD2 identical over 9 bases. The ends lost 4 bases at V and 4 bases at J; junction bases unmatched: 8. The CDR3 covers 15 residues. CDR1 MNHNS and CDR2 SASEGT come from the germline V gene. CDR3 region: CASSAGGGAGYEQYF. CDR3 in DNA: TGTGCCAGCAGTGCGGGCGGGGGGGCCGGTTACGAGCAGTACTTC.

The V gene is TRBV2, the J gene TRBJ2-7, with 7 bases lining up with TRBD1. CDR1 and CDR2 (germline): SNHLY, FYNNEI. V gave up 9 bases and J gave up 3 bases; unmatched junction bases: 14. The CDR3 has 15 amino acids. The CDR3 bases are TGTGCCAGTACTCCCGGACAGGTTATGGGCTACGAGCAGTACTTC. Amino acid sequence: CASTPGQVMGYEQYF.

Comment on this clonotype: Germline and junction disagree at one end, which may indicate a read error. The chain joins TRBV20-1 to TRBJ1-6, with TRBD1 matching 10 bases. Germline loops: CDR1 DFQATT, CDR2 SNEGSKA (reference sequence). The CDR3 totals 15 residues. CDR3 region: CGARDPGQGNSPLHF. The CDR3 nucleotides read TGCGGTGCTAGAGACCCGGGACAGGGGAATTCGCCCCTCCACTTT.

This clonotype was seen at least ten times. V usage is TRBV5-1 and J usage is TRBJ2-7, with a weak D call TRBD1 (7 bases). Per the germline V gene, CDR1 is SGHRS and CDR2 is YFSETQ. V was clipped by 3 bases and J by 9 bases, with 25 bases between them. The CDR3 extends over 16 amino acids. CDR3 bases: TGCGCCAGCAGCTCTACAACCACCCGGAGGGGGCAGGGGCAGTACTTC. This translates into CASSSTTTRRGQGQYF.

V is TRBV6-4 and J is TRBJ2-7, with 7 positions matching TRBD2. CDR3 length equals 17 residues. V trimming: 5 bases; J trimming: 3 bases; junction bases outside the gene matches: 16. The germline gives CDR1 MRHNA, CDR2 SNTAGT. CDR3 in amino acids: CASSHLNYAGVGYEQYF. The DNA of the CDR3 is TGTGCCAGCAGTCACCTCAACTACGCGGGGGTGGGCTACGAGCAGTACTTC.

The chain uses TRBV6-1 and TRBJ1-3; D may be TRBD1 (6 bases). The CDR3 has 17 residues. Germline CDR1 reads MNHNS; CDR2 reads SASEGT. V was clipped by 9 bases and J by 1 base, with 22 bases between them. CDR3 sequence: CASSEKRLRGSGNTIYF. The CDR3 bases are TGTGCCAGTAGCGAAAAAAGACTCAGGGGTTCTGGAAACACCATATATTTT.

The chain couples TRBV4-2 to TRBJ2-3; D might be TRBD2 (7 bases). The V gene's germline CDR1 is LGHNA and CDR2 YNFKEQ. V lost 7 bases and J lost 6, with 23 bases in between. The CDR3 runs to 16 residues. CDR3 amino acids: CASKIRGGTVWDTQYF. In DNA, the CDR3 is TGTGCCAGCAAGATAAGGGGGGGGACCGTTTGGGATACGCAGTATTTT.

The chain has TRBV19 and TRBJ1-5; no firm D call. The length of the CDR3 is 15 residues. From germline, CDR1 is LNHDA and CDR2 SQIVND (reference sequence). The V end lost 1 base, the J end lost 0 bases, and 7 bases lay between the germline ends. CDR3 DNA: TGTGCCAGTAGTATAGTACAGTATAGCAATCAGCCCCAGCATTTT. It yields the protein CASSIVQYSNQPQHF.

Details on this clonotype: Because the CDR3 is missing its conserved closing phenylalanine or tryptophan, this is likely a read error. The DNA of the CDR3 is TGTGCCACCAGCGATAGGACAGGGGCATACGAGCAGTACCTC. Translated: CATSDRTGAYEQYL. The rearrangement joins TRBV15 to TRBJ2-7; 9 bases fit TRBD1. CDR1 and CDR2 from the germline V gene are LNHNV and YYDKDF (reference sequence). This CDR3 spans 14 amino acids. V trimming: 5 bases; J trimming: 4 bases; junction bases outside the gene matches: 6.

On this clonotype: The junction does not match germline at one end; this may be a read error. Here the CDR3 reads CASSSGQGAGVNVLTF. In DNA form, the CDR3 reads TGTGCCAGCAGCTCGGGACAGGGGGCAGGGGTCAACGTCCTGACTTTC. The chain has TRBV5-5 and TRBJ2-6; TRBD1 aligns across 12 bases. Per germline, CDR1 SGHKS and CDR2 YYEKEE (reference sequence). The CDR3 runs 16 residues.

This clonotype was observed once. The J gene is TRBJ2-1, the V gene TRBV12-3 or TRBV12-4, with D uncertain. Trimming cost V 6 bases and J 8 bases, with 23 bases left between them. CDR3 length equals 16 residues. CDR3 sequence reads: CASRPPVGNRRHEQFF. Here the CDR3 DNA reads TGTGCCAGCAGACCCCCAGTAGGGAATAGGCGCCATGAGCAGTTCTTC.